The TCR beta chain under discussion was sequenced for a study of shared clonotypes between healthy human individuals. Generated by immunoSEQ multiplex PCR, the TCRdb table keeps only in-frame clones and is missing some. The sample shows about 770,000 clones, 55% to 80% of them seen only once. In regard to this clone: What it binds is unknown. Distinct nucleotide sequences in the sample also encode this CDR3.

Germline V gives CDR1 KGHSH, CDR2 LQKENI. This CDR3 has 13 residues. Study-wide points: Naive subsets generally exceeded memory subsets in estimated richness.

This chain connects TRBV18 to TRBJ2-5; 8 positions match TRBD2. Gene TRBJ2-7 matches the end of the DNA better, so the J call may be wrong. The source is a woman in her thirties in good health. Sequenced input: memory CD4+ T cells sorted from blood. The subset: CD45RA-negative fraction. DNA for the CDR3: TGTGCCAGCTCACCAAGCGGGAGCTACGAGCAGTACTTC. Protein: CASSPSGSYEQYF.